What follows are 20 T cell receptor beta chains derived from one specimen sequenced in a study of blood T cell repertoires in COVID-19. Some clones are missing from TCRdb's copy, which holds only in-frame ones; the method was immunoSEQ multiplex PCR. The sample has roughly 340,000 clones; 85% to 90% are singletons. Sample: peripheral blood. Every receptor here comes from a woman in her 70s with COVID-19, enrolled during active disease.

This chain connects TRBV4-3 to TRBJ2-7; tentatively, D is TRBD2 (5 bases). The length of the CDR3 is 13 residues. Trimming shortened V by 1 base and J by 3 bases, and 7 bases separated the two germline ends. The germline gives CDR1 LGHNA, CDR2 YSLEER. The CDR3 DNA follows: TGCGCCAGCAGCCAAGCCGGGGTCTACGAGCAGTACTTC. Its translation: CASSQAGVYEQYF.

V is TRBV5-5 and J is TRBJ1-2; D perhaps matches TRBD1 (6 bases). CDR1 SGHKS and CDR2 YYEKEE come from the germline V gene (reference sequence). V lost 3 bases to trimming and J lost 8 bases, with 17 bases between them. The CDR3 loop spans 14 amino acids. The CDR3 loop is CASSSPGHQGGYTF. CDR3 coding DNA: TGTGCCAGCAGCTCCCCGGGACACCAGGGCGGCTACACCTTC.

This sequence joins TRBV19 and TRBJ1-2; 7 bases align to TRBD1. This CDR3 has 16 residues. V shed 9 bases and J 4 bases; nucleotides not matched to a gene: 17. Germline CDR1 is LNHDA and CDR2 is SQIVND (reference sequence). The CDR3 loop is CASNPGRGRLGYGYTF. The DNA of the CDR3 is TGTGCCAGCAATCCCGGGAGGGGGCGATTGGGCTATGGCTACACCTTC.

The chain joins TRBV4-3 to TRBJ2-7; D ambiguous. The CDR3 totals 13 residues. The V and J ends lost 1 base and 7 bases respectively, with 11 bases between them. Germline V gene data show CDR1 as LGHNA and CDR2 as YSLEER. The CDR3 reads CASSQAAGWEQYF. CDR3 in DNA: TGCGCCAGCAGCCAAGCTGCAGGTTGGGAGCAGTACTTC.

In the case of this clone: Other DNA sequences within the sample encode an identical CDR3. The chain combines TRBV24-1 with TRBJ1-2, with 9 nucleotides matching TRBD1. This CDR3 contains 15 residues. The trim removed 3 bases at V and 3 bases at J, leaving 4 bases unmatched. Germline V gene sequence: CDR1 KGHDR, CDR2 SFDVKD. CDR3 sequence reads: CATSDPTGGDYGYTF. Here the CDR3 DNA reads TGTGCCACCAGTGATCCCACAGGGGGCGACTATGGCTACACCTTC.

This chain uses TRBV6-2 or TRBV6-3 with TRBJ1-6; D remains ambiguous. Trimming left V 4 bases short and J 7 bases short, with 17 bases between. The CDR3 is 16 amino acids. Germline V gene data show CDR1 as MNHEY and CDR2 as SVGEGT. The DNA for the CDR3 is TGTGCCAGCAGTTTCCTCTATGCTGACGGGAATTCACCCCTCCACTTT. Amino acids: CASSFLYADGNSPLHF.

CDR3 sequence: CASGRGTDTEAFF. The CDR3 region has the DNA TGTGCCAGCGGTAGGGGGACGGACACTGAAGCTTTCTTT. The rearrangement joins TRBV6-5 to TRBJ1-1; D is possibly TRBD1 (6 bases). The length of the CDR3 is 13 residues. V dropped 8 bases and J dropped 3 bases, with 13 bases sitting between them. Germline values: CDR1 MNHEY, CDR2 SVGAGI.

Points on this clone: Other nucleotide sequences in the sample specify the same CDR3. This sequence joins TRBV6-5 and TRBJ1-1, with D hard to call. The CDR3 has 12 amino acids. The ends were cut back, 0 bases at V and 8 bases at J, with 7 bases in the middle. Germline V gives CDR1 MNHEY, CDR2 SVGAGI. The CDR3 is CASSYSTGEAFF. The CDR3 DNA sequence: TGTGCCAGCAGTTACTCGACGGGGGAAGCTTTCTTT.

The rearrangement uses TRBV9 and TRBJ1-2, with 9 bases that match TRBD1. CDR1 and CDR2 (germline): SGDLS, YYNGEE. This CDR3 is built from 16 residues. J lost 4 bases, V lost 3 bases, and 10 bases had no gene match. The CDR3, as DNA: TGTGCCAGCAGCGCGATGACAGGGGGACAATTCTATGGCTACACCTTC. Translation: CASSAMTGGQFYGYTF.

CDR3 in amino acids: CASSHIAYEQYF. In DNA form, the CDR3 reads TGTGCCAGCAGCCATATAGCCTACGAGCAGTACTTC. V and J are TRBV14 and TRBJ2-7, with unresolved D. The CDR3 covers 12 residues. Trimming left V 3 bases short and J 2 bases short, with 5 bases between. Germline assignment: CDR1 SGHDN and CDR2 FVKESK.

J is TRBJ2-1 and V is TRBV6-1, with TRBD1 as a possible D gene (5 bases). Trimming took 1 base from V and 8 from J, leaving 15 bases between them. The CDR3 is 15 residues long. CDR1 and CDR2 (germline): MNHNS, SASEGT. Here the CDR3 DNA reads TGTGCCAGCAGTGAAGAGAGCTGGGAAGGGGATGAGCAGTTCTTC. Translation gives CASSEESWEGDEQFF.

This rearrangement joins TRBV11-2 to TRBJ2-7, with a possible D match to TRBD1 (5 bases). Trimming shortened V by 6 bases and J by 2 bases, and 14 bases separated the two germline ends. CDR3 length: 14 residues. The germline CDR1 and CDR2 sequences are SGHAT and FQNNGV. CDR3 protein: CASSPPRTPYEQYF. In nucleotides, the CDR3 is TGTGCCAGCAGTCCCCCACGGACACCCTACGAGCAGTACTTC.

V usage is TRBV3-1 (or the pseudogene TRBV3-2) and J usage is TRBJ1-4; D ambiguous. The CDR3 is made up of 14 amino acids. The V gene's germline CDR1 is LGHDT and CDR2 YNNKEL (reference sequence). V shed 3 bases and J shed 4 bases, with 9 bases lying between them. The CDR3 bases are TGTGCCAGCAGCCAGGAGGCCCTTAATGAAAAACTGTTTTTT. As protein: CASSQEALNEKLFF.

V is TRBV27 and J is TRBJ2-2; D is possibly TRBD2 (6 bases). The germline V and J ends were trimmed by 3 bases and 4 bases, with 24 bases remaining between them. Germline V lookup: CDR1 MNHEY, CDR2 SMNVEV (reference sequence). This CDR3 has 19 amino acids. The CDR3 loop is CASSFHRGWAGLGTGELFF. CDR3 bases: TGTGCCAGCAGTTTCCACCGGGGTTGGGCGGGGTTGGGCACCGGGGAGCTGTTTTTT.

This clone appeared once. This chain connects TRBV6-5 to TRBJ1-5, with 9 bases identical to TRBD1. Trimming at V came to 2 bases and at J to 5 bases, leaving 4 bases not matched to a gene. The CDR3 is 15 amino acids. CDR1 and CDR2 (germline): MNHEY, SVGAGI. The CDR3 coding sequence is TGTGCCAGCAGTTACACAGGGGGCCCGGATCAGCCCCAGCATTTT. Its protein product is CASSYTGGPDQPQHF.

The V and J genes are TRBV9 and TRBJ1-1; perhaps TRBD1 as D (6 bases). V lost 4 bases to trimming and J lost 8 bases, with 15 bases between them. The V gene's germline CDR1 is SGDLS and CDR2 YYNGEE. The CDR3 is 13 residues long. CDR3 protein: CASSLGGGGEAFF. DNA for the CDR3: TGTGCCAGCAGCTTAGGGGGAGGCGGAGAAGCTTTCTTT.

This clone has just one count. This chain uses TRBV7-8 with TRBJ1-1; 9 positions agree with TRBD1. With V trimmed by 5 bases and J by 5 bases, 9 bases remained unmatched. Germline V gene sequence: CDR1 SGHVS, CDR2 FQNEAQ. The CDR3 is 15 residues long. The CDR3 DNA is TGTGCCAGCAGCCCCCGGGGACAGGGACAGACTGAAGCTTTCTTT. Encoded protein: CASSPRGQGQTEAFF.

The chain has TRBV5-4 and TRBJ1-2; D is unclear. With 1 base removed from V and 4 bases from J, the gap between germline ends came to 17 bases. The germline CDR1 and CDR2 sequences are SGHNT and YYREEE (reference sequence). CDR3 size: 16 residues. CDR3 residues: CASSLWGGRGLYGYTF. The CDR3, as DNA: TGTGCCAGCAGCTTGTGGGGTGGAAGAGGACTCTATGGCTACACCTTC.

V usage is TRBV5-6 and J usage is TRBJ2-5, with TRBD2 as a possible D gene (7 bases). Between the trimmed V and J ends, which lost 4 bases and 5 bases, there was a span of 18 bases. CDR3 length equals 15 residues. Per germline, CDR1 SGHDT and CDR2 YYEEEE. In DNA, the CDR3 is TGTGCCAGCAGCCGCTGGGGGGGCAGTTCGGAGACCCAGTACTTC. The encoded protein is CASSRWGGSSETQYF.

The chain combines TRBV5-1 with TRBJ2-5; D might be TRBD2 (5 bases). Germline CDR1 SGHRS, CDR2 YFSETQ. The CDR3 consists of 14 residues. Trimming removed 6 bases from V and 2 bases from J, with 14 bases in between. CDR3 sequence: CASTYGLQQETQYF. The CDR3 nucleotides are TGCGCCAGCACCTACGGACTGCAGCAAGAGACCCAGTACTTC.